A single sample is the source of the 21 T cell receptor beta chains below, sequenced in a study of cytomegalovirus exposure and HLA in healthy donors. PCR used 60 Vbeta primers and 13 Jbeta primers. TCRdb keeps only in-frame clones here, not all; method: immunoSEQ multiplex PCR. The table has fewer than 150,000 clones, roughly 79% seen once. Sequencing input: PBMCs. The receptors come from a man aged 25 to 40 in good health and CMV-seronegative.

V usage is TRBV6-5 and J usage is TRBJ2-3, with TRBD2 as a possible D gene (6 bases). Germline-derived CDR1 and CDR2 are MNHEY and SVGAGI. This CDR3 contains 15 residues. V lost 5 bases, J lost 6 bases, and 18 bases lay in between. The CDR3 DNA is TGTGCCAGCAGTAAAGGAAGACTAGGCGGGGATACGCAGTATTTT. It specifies CASSKGRLGGDTQYF.

This clone was seen once. The rearrangement joins TRBV9 to TRBJ2-5; 16 positions match TRBD2. J was trimmed by 1 base and V by 4 bases; bases with no gene match: 7. The CDR3 consists of 18 residues. Germline loops: CDR1 SGDLS, CDR2 YYNGEE. DNA of the CDR3: TGTGCCAGCAGCTTACCGGGACTAGCGGGAGGGCTCCAAGAGACCCAGTACTTC. Its protein product is CASSLPGLAGGLQETQYF.

The chain has TRBV7-2 and TRBJ2-3; 8 nucleotides agree with TRBD2. CDR1 and CDR2 (germline): SGHTA, FQGNSA. CDR3 length: 14 residues. Unmatched junction bases numbered 3, after V lost 3 bases and J lost 4 bases. CDR3 DNA sequence: TGTGCCAGCAGCTTCACGGGAGGGGCAGATACGCAGTATTTT. It is translated as CASSFTGGADTQYF.

V gene TRBV5-5 combines with J gene TRBJ1-4; TRBD1 might be the D (6 bases). V lost 3 bases and J lost 7, with 16 bases in between. The CDR3 runs 15 residues. From germline, CDR1 is SGHKS and CDR2 YYEKEE (reference sequence). CDR3 residues: CASSSIGGVREKLFF. CDR3 DNA sequence: TGTGCCAGCAGCTCGATAGGGGGAGTACGTGAAAAACTGTTTTTT.

The chain combines TRBV4-2 with TRBJ2-2, with a weak D call TRBD1 (5 bases). Germline lookup yields CDR1 LGHNA and CDR2 YNFKEQ. V was clipped by 3 bases and J by 6 bases, with 29 bases between them. The CDR3 is made up of 20 amino acids. The CDR3 is CASSQGFVAEGASEAGELFF. CDR3 nucleotides: TGTGCCAGCAGCCAGGGCTTTGTTGCGGAAGGGGCATCAGAAGCCGGGGAGCTGTTTTTT.

The chain has TRBV19 and TRBJ2-6; possible D gene TRBD1, 5 bases. CDR1 and CDR2 (germline): LNHDA, SQIVND (reference sequence). CDR3 length: 18 residues. V dropped 4 bases and J dropped 0 bases, with 16 bases sitting between them. The CDR3 DNA follows: TGTGCCAGTAGTACCGACAGCGCCACCTTCTCTGGGGCCAACGTCCTGACTTTC. This encodes CASSTDSATFSGANVLTF.

The chain recombines TRBV29-1 with TRBJ2-7, with 9 bases identical to TRBD2. Germline CDR1 reads SQVTM; CDR2 reads ANQGSEA. The CDR3 totals 17 residues. V shed 0 bases and J 2 bases; nucleotides not matched to a gene: 11. CDR3 sequence reads: CSVEEPLAGVATYEQYF. The CDR3 DNA sequence: TGCAGCGTTGAAGAACCCTTAGCGGGAGTTGCCACCTACGAGCAGTACTTC.

About this clone itself: Its ends do not fully match the called genes, so a read error is possible. V gene TRBV28 combines with J gene TRBJ2-7, with D unclear. The germline CDR1 and CDR2 sequences are MDHEN and SYDVKM. This CDR3 region has 17 residues. CDR3 amino acids: CASIPTRQESSSYGQYF. The CDR3 coding sequence is TGTGCCAGCATTCCTACCCGGCAGGAATCATCATCCTACGGGCAGTACTTC.

The chain links TRBV15 to TRBJ2-7, with 7 bases that match TRBD2. The CDR3 consists of 14 residues. Germline CDR1 is LNHNV and CDR2 is YYDKDF (reference sequence). V gave up 3 bases and J gave up 6 bases; unmatched junction bases: 8. The DNA of the CDR3 is TGTGCCACCAGCAGTGGGGACTATACGCGCGAGCAGTACTTC. Translating it yields CATSSGDYTREQYF. The full variable domain, with the rest looked up from reference TRBV15 and TRBJ2-7, is DAMVIQNPRYQVTQFGKPVTLSCSQTLNHNVMYWYQQKSSQAPKLLFHYYDKDFNNEADTPDNFQSRRPNTSFCFLDIRSPGLGDTAMYLCATSSGDYTREQYFGPGTRLTVT.

The V and J genes are TRBV7-3 and TRBJ1-1; TRBD1 is a possible D gene (5 bases). Deletions cut 0 bases from V and 7 bases from J, with 9 bases between. The CDR3 runs to 13 residues. Germline V lookup: CDR1 SGHTA, CDR2 FQGTGA. The CDR3 coding sequence is TGTGCCAGCAGCTTAACGGGGCAGCGTGAAGCTTTCTTT. Its translation is CASSLTGQREAFF.

This chain joins TRBV6-5 and TRBJ2-2; TRBD2 is a possible D gene (7 bases). The germline gives CDR1 MNHEY, CDR2 SVGAGI. The V and J ends lost 10 bases and 4 bases respectively, with 16 bases between them. The CDR3 has 14 amino acids. As DNA, the CDR3 is TGTGCCATAAGGGGGGGAGGGAGCACCGGGGAGCTGTTTTTT. Protein product: CAIRGGGSTGELFF.

The chain combines TRBV19 with TRBJ2-6; 8 positions match TRBD2. There are 17 residues in the CDR3. With V trimmed by 7 bases and J by 2 bases, 10 bases remained unmatched. CDR1 is LNHDA and CDR2 is SQIVND in the germline V gene (reference sequence). CDR3 sequence reads: CASIGGLGQTGANVLTF. The CDR3 nucleotides read TGTGCCAGTATTGGGGGACTAGGACAAACTGGGGCCAACGTCCTGACTTTC.

The chain joins TRBV5-1 to TRBJ2-1; TRBD2 aligns across 7 bases. Germline assignment: CDR1 SGHRS and CDR2 YFSETQ. The CDR3 runs to 11 residues. V gave up 2 bases and J gave up 12 bases; unmatched junction bases: 2. CDR3 sequence (DNA): TGCGCCAGCAGCTTCGGACTAGTGCAGTTCTTC. Translation: CASSFGLVQFF.

This clone was observed a handful of times. This chain joins TRBV4-2 and TRBJ2-1; TRBD2 agrees at 7 bases. Germline V CDR1 and CDR2: LGHNA, YNFKEQ. The CDR3 consists of 18 residues. The V segment lost 1 base and the J segment 6 bases; nucleotides outside the gene matches: 15. The CDR3 nucleotides are TGTGCCAGCAGCCAAGGGCGGAGAGAAGCGGGGCAGACCAATGAGCAGTTCTTC. It codes for CASSQGRREAGQTNEQFF.

In this sample, this clone turned up once. This rearrangement joins TRBV7-6 to TRBJ2-1; D gene ambiguous. Germline-derived CDR1 and CDR2 are SGHVS and FNYEAQ. The germline V and J ends were trimmed by 1 base and 0 bases, with 4 bases remaining between them. The CDR3 spans 14 residues. The CDR3 coding sequence is TGTGCCAGCAGCTTAGGTAGCTCCTACAATGAGCAGTTCTTC. Protein product: CASSLGSSYNEQFF.

The V call is TRBV5-8, the J call TRBJ2-3, with D maybe TRBD2 (6 bases). The germline CDR1 and CDR2 sequences are SGHTS and YDEGEE. The CDR3 length is 14 residues. V lost 2 bases to trimming and J lost 10 bases, with 17 bases between them. In nucleotides, the CDR3 is TGTGCCAGCAGCTTCCACGCGAGACTAGTCGCGCAGTATTTT. This codes for CASSFHARLVAQYF. The whole variable domain, remainder taken from reference TRBV5-8 and TRBJ2-3, is EAGVTQSPTHLIKTRGQQATLRCSPISGHTSVYWYQQALGLGLQFLLWYDEGEERNRGNFPPRFSGRQFPNYSSELNVNALELEDSALYLCASSFHARLVAQYFGPGTRLTVL.

This chain uses TRBV28 with TRBJ2-5; 8 nucleotides match TRBD1. CDR1 is MDHEN and CDR2 is SYDVKM in the germline V gene. This CDR3 region has 15 residues. Unmatched junction bases numbered 6, after V lost 5 bases and J lost 1 base. The CDR3 nucleotides read TGTGCCAGCAGTACCCCCCAGGGGGCCCAAGAGACCCAGTACTTC. Translating gives CASSTPQGAQETQYF.

The chain links TRBV11-2 to TRBJ1-1; D is undetermined. Germline V gene sequence: CDR1 SGHAT, CDR2 FQNNGV. The CDR3 is 13 residues long. V lost 1 base to trimming and J lost 1 base, with 4 bases between them. In DNA, the CDR3 is TGTGCCAGCAGCTTAGTACAGAACACTGAAGCTTTCTTT. Translation gives CASSLVQNTEAFF.

The chain has TRBV4-3 and TRBJ2-2, with 8 bases identical to TRBD2. This CDR3 has 18 residues. Germline-derived CDR1 and CDR2 are LGHNA and YSLEER. Trimming cost V 0 bases and J 2 bases; bases outside gene matches: 8. The CDR3 DNA follows: TGCGCCAGCAGCCAAGAATGGGTAGCGGGAAGAAACACCGGGGAGCTGTTTTTT. Residues: CASSQEWVAGRNTGELFF.

The J gene is TRBJ1-2, the V gene TRBV7-8, with D possibly matching TRBD1 (6 bases). Trimming removed 3 bases from V and 3 bases from J, with 8 bases in between. The length of the CDR3 is 13 residues. Germline V CDR1 and CDR2: SGHVS, FQNEAQ. CDR3 nucleotide sequence: TGTGCCAGCAGCTTGAGACAGGACTATGGCTACACCTTC. It specifies CASSLRQDYGYTF.

This clone came up a few times. The V call is TRBV5-1, the J call TRBJ2-5; D is possibly TRBD1 (5 bases). CDR1 SGHRS and CDR2 YFSETQ come from the germline V gene. V lost 0 bases and J 5 bases, leaving 14 bases between the germline ends. The CDR3 spans 15 residues. The CDR3 DNA sequence: TGCGCCAGCAGCTTGGGACCAGGGCTGGGGGAGACCCAGTACTTC. Translation: CASSLGPGLGETQYF.